A single sample gave rise to the 25 T cell receptor beta chains below, sequenced in a study of T cell responses to AZD1222 COVID-19 vaccine. The method was immunoSEQ multiplex PCR; TCRdb's version includes in-frame clones alone and lacks a portion of them. The sample carries 200,000 to 300,000 clones, over 85% recorded once. Sequenced here: peripheral blood, sampled on day 0 of AZD1222 vaccination. Receptors were obtained from an adult in good health.

This chain connects TRBV9 to TRBJ2-1, with D unresolved. Trimming removed 0 bases from V and 0 bases from J, with 10 bases in between. From germline, CDR1 is SGDLS and CDR2 YYNGEE. The CDR3 is made up of 16 amino acids. The CDR3 reads CASSVGSQSSYNEQFF. The CDR3 nucleotides are TGTGCCAGCAGCGTAGGGAGCCAGAGCTCCTACAATGAGCAGTTCTTC.

The chain has TRBV9 and TRBJ2-5; 12 bases map to TRBD1. Germline trimming cut 3 bases from V and 3 bases from J; bases unmatched to any gene: 6. Germline V gives CDR1 SGDLS, CDR2 YYNGEE. This CDR3 is 16 amino acids long. CDR3 in amino acids: CASSAGQGAGKETQYF. CDR3 bases: TGTGCCAGCAGCGCGGGACAGGGGGCGGGGAAAGAGACCCAGTACTTC.

The chain carries TRBV28 and TRBJ1-4; D is perhaps TRBD1 (5 bases). Germline CDR1 and CDR2: MDHEN and SYDVKM. CDR3 length: 14 amino acids. Trimming cost V 0 bases and J 7 bases, with 9 bases left between them. As DNA, the CDR3 is TGTGCCAGCAGTTTATGGGGGGTGGGTGAAAAACTGTTTTTT. It translates to CASSLWGVGEKLFF.

This clone was picked up one time. This chain links TRBV2 with TRBJ2-7; D is possibly TRBD1 (6 bases). This CDR3 contains 15 residues. The V end was cut by 3 bases, the J end by 2 bases, with 14 bases between. CDR1 and CDR2 (germline): SNHLY, FYNNEI. The CDR3 protein is CASSEDSRLPYEQYF. The CDR3 nucleotides are TGTGCCAGCAGTGAGGACAGTAGACTTCCCTACGAGCAGTACTTC.

CDR3 DNA: TGTGCCAGCAGTGAACCGGGGACTAGCAAGACCCAGTACTTC. It translates to CASSEPGTSKTQYF. J is TRBJ2-5 and V is TRBV25-1; 9 positions agree with TRBD2. The CDR3 is 14 residues long. Germline-derived CDR1 and CDR2 are MGHDK and SYGVNS. Trimming cost V 2 bases and J 6 bases; bases outside gene matches: 4.

The genes are TRBV18 and TRBJ1-2; TRBD1 aligns across 10 bases. The CDR3 extends over 15 amino acids. The V gene end was trimmed by 3 bases and the J gene end by 4 bases; junction bases not matched to a gene: 5. Per germline, CDR1 KGHSH and CDR2 LQKENI. The CDR3 reads CASSPGDRGGYGYTF. The DNA of the CDR3 is TGTGCCAGCTCACCCGGGGACAGGGGAGGCTATGGCTACACCTTC.

The chain joins TRBV10-3 to TRBJ1-3; D call uncertain. The CDR3 loop spans 14 amino acids. V dropped 6 bases and J dropped 4 bases, with 13 bases sitting between them. Germline loops: CDR1 ENHRY, CDR2 SYGVKD. CDR3 protein: CAIRVGHEGNTIYF. Written as DNA, the CDR3 is TGTGCCATCAGGGTGGGCCACGAAGGAAACACCATATATTTT.

This clone occurred once. J is TRBJ2-7 and V is TRBV28; D is undetermined. CDR3 length equals 13 residues. V was pared by 4 bases and J by 6 bases, with 13 bases between. Germline lookup yields CDR1 MDHEN and CDR2 SYDVKM. CDR3 in amino acids: CASSWVGPGEQYF. The CDR3 region has the DNA TGTGCCAGCAGTTGGGTAGGGCCGGGCGAGCAGTACTTC.

V usage is TRBV5-1 and J usage is TRBJ1-5; 9 bases line up with TRBD1. CDR1 is SGHRS and CDR2 is YFSETQ in the germline V gene. The trim removed 3 bases at V and 5 bases at J, leaving 0 bases unmatched. There are 13 residues in the CDR3. The CDR3 nucleotides are TGCGCCAGCAGCTGGACAGGGGATCAGCCCCAGCATTTT. It translates to CASSWTGDQPQHF.

The chain combines TRBV6-6 with TRBJ2-1; tentative D call: TRBD2 (5 bases). Between the trimmed V and J ends, which lost 7 bases and 8 bases, there was a span of 15 bases. This CDR3 comprises 13 residues. Germline V gene data show CDR1 as MNHNY and CDR2 as SVGAGI (reference sequence). The CDR3 spells CASNPWAGDEQFF. CDR3 DNA sequence: TGTGCCAGCAACCCATGGGCGGGCGATGAGCAGTTCTTC.

This clone was counted once. The chain carries TRBV4-1 and TRBJ1-2; D is undetermined. Looked up from germline, CDR1 is MGHRA and CDR2 is YSYEKL. The CDR3 runs to 15 residues. Deletions cut 4 bases from V and 0 bases from J, with 12 bases between. CDR3 residues: CASSPTPRANYGYTF. CDR3 DNA: TGCGCCAGCAGCCCAACTCCTCGGGCTAACTATGGCTACACCTTC.

This sequence joins TRBV19 and TRBJ1-6; D might be TRBD1 (5 bases). V gave up 4 bases and J gave up 7 bases, with 14 bases separating them. The CDR3 loop spans 15 amino acids. CDR1 LNHDA and CDR2 SQIVND come from the germline V gene (reference sequence). CDR3 bases: TGTGCCAGTAGTACCCTCGGGACTGCAAATTCACCCCTCCACTTT. It codes for CASSTLGTANSPLHF.

The chain links TRBV28 to TRBJ1-2, with D unclear. The V and J ends lost 2 bases and 8 bases respectively, with 9 bases between them. Germline V gene lookup returns CDR1 MDHEN and CDR2 SYDVKM. CDR3 length: 12 residues. CDR3 DNA sequence: TGTGCCAGCAGTTTAACTTGGGGAGGCTACACCTTC. Its protein product is CASSLTWGGYTF.

This sequence joins TRBV20-1 and TRBJ2-5, with 8 bases matching TRBD2. Per germline, CDR1 DFQATT and CDR2 SNEGSKA (reference sequence). Trimming cost V 3 bases and J 8 bases; bases outside gene matches: 8. The CDR3 contains 13 residues. Here the CDR3 DNA reads TGCAGTGCTAGTCCTATCGCGGGGGGAACCCAGTACTTC. Its protein is CSASPIAGGTQYF.

The J gene is TRBJ2-7, the V gene TRBV29-1, with 7 positions matching TRBD2. The germline V gene encodes CDR1 SQVTM and CDR2 ANQGSEA. V dropped 5 bases and J dropped 1; count of bases not matched to a gene: 8. The CDR3 runs to 14 residues. CDR3 residues: CSVSSGGRSYEQYF. CDR3 DNA sequence: TGCAGCGTTAGTTCGGGAGGAAGGTCCTACGAGCAGTACTTC.

This chain uses TRBV5-4 with TRBJ2-3, with 9 bases fitting TRBD2. Germline lookup yields CDR1 SGHNT and CDR2 YYREEE (reference sequence). CDR3 length: 16 residues. V gave up 3 bases and J gave up 0 bases; unmatched junction bases: 5. The DNA of the CDR3 is TGTGCCAGCAGCTCCGGGACTAGCCGAAGCACAGATACGCAGTATTTT. It codes for CASSSGTSRSTDTQYF.

The CDR3 coding sequence is TGTGCCAGTAGACAAGAGACCCAGTACTTC. Protein sequence: CASRQETQYF. This rearrangement joins TRBV2 to TRBJ2-5; D unresolved. Germline-derived CDR1 and CDR2 are SNHLY and FYNNEI. The V gene lost 9 bases and the J gene lost 2 bases, with 4 bases spanning the gap. This CDR3 is 10 amino acids long.

As to this clone: Other DNA sequences of this sample code for an identical CDR3. The chain has TRBV2 and TRBJ1-1; D is undetermined. The ends were cut back, 8 bases at V and 4 bases at J, with 11 bases in the middle. This CDR3 spans 12 amino acids. Germline CDR1 and CDR2: SNHLY and FYNNEI. This CDR3 is CASRLDGTEAFF. The CDR3 DNA reads as TGTGCCAGCCGTTTAGATGGCACTGAAGCTTTCTTT.

The chain employs TRBV7-2 and TRBJ2-4; a possible D gene is TRBD2 (6 bases). Trimming cost V 5 bases and J 7 bases, with 12 bases left between them. This CDR3 has 13 residues. Germline CDR1 reads SGHTA; CDR2 reads FQGNSA. The CDR3 loop is CASSPGGVNIQYF. The CDR3 nucleotides are TGTGCCAGCAGCCCGGGCGGGGTGAACATTCAGTACTTC. The full variable domain, rest sourced from reference TRBV7-2 and TRBJ2-4, is GAGVSQSPSNKVTEKGKDVELRCDPISGHTALYWYRQSLGQGLEFLIYFQGNSAPDKSGLPSDRFSAERTGGSVSTLTIQRTQQEDSAVYLCASSPGGVNIQYFGAGTRLSVL.

The table lists this clone with a few counts. The rearrangement joins TRBV6-5 to TRBJ2-7; D may be TRBD1 (5 bases). The CDR3 length is 15 residues. In germline, CDR1 is MNHEY, CDR2 SVGAGI. V lost 0 bases to trimming and J lost 4 bases, with 13 bases between them. This CDR3 is CASSYSGVEMYEQYF. CDR3 in DNA: TGTGCCAGCAGTTACTCAGGGGTCGAAATGTACGAGCAGTACTTC.

V and J are TRBV2 and TRBJ2-7; D could derive from TRBD1 or TRBD2 (6 bases each). V lost 3 bases to trimming and J lost 6 bases, with 9 bases between them. This CDR3 is built from 12 residues. CDR1 is SNHLY, CDR2 FYNNEI, per germline. The CDR3 spells CASSDRGPEQYF. For the CDR3, the DNA is TGTGCCAGCAGTGACCGGGGGCCCGAGCAGTACTTC.

The J gene is TRBJ2-4, the V gene TRBV21-1. TRBV21-1 is a documented pseudogene. The CDR3 is 16 residues long. The CDR3 region has the DNA TGTGCCAGCAGTAGGGGGTTGGGCGGGGCGGTAAACATTCAGTACTTC. It codes for CASSRGLGGAVNIQYF.

The count of this clone is one. The V and J genes are TRBV7-9 and TRBJ1-1, with D perhaps TRBD1 (5 bases). The CDR3 consists of 13 residues. Germline V lookup: CDR1 SEHNR, CDR2 FQNEAQ (reference sequence). Trimming cost V 5 bases and J 4 bases, with 11 bases left between them. DNA of the CDR3: TGTGCCAGCAGCCTTGGACAAGGCACTGAAGCTTTCTTT. Protein product: CASSLGQGTEAFF.

The V call is TRBV28, the J call TRBJ2-7; tentative D call: TRBD2 (5 bases). There are 12 residues in the CDR3. Germline lookup yields CDR1 MDHEN and CDR2 SYDVKM. V was cut by 6 bases and J by 2 bases, with 8 bases left in between. The CDR3 DNA is TGTGCCAGCAGGTCCGGGACCTACGAGCAGTACTTC. Translated: CASRSGTYEQYF.

The V and J genes are TRBV7-2 and TRBJ2-5; D uncertain. The V end was cut by 3 bases, the J end by 4 bases, with 12 bases between. The CDR3 loop spans 14 amino acids. Germline CDR1 reads SGHTA; CDR2 reads FQGNSA. CDR3 sequence (DNA): TGTGCCAGCAGCTTTCCACAACCCCGAGAGACCCAGTACTTC. Protein: CASSFPQPRETQYF.